Below are 6 T cell receptor beta chains sequenced from a single sample in a study of cytomegalovirus exposure and HLA in healthy donors. Only in-frame clones appear in the TCRdb table, and some are missing; sequencing was by immunoSEQ multiplex PCR. The sample consists of tens of thousands of clones, 90% to 95% of them appearing once. Sequencing input: PBMCs. These receptors came from a man between 18 and 35 years old in good health and CMV-seronegative.

For the CDR3, the DNA is TGTGCCTGGAGTCGCTGGGGACAGGGAGAAGCTTTCTTT. It codes for CAWSRWGQGEAFF. The chain couples TRBV30 to TRBJ1-1, with TRBD1 identical over 9 bases. J was trimmed by 8 bases and V by 2 bases; bases with no gene match: 6. The CDR3 has 13 residues. Germline values: CDR1 GTSNPN, CDR2 SVGIG (reference sequence).

This rearrangement joins TRBV11-3 to TRBJ2-7; D is unclear. Germline CDR1 and CDR2: SGHNT and YENEEA. This CDR3 spans 13 amino acids. The V end was cut by 3 bases, the J end by 5 bases, with 11 bases between. The DNA for the CDR3 is TGTGCCAGCAGCTTCCTCGACTCGGACGAGCAGTACTTC. Its protein is CASSFLDSDEQYF.

This clone was counted once. This chain links TRBV7-2 with TRBJ2-7; 16 bases agree with TRBD2. The CDR3 is 16 residues long. In germline, CDR1 is SGHTA, CDR2 FQGNSA. Trimming removed 5 bases from V and 2 bases from J; junction bases left unmatched: 3. The CDR3 sequence is CASSGTSGRETYEQYF. The DNA of the CDR3 is TGTGCCAGCAGCGGGACTAGCGGGAGGGAAACCTACGAGCAGTACTTC.

The chain couples TRBV2 to TRBJ2-3, with D perhaps TRBD2 (5 bases). CDR3 length: 17 residues. Germline V CDR1 and CDR2: SNHLY, FYNNEI. Trimming removed 3 bases at V and 1 base at J, with 17 bases between. The CDR3 is CASSDWRAESGTDTQYF. The CDR3 coding sequence is TGTGCCAGCAGTGACTGGAGAGCGGAGTCAGGCACAGATACGCAGTATTTT.

The chain joins TRBV6-6 to TRBJ2-7; 7 bases are shared with TRBD1. Trimming took 7 bases from V and 2 from J; bases not matched to a gene: 8. Looked up from germline, CDR1 is MNHNY and CDR2 is SVGAGI (reference sequence). The CDR3 is made up of 14 amino acids. The CDR3 here is CASTDRDRAYEQYF. In DNA form, the CDR3 reads TGTGCCAGCACCGACCGGGACAGAGCCTACGAGCAGTACTTC.

This chain joins TRBV18 and TRBJ2-7, with D possibly matching TRBD2 (5 bases). The germline gives CDR1 KGHSH, CDR2 LQKENI. V lost 6 bases to trimming and J lost 5 bases, with 17 bases between them. The CDR3 has 14 amino acids. CDR3 protein: CASSPLAGGDEQYF. The CDR3 DNA follows: TGTGCCAGCTCTCCCCTCGCGGGCGGAGACGAGCAGTACTTC. Variable domain in full (rest from reference TRBV18 and TRBJ2-7): NAGVMQNPRHLVRRRGQEARLRCSPMKGHSHVYWYRQLPEEGLKFMVYLQKENIIDESGMPKERFSAEFPKEGPSILRIQQVVRGDSAAYFCASSPLAGGDEQYFGPGTRLTVT.